Listed below are T cell receptor beta chains from one sample, sequenced in a study of shared clonotypes between healthy human individuals. Clones were sequenced by immunoSEQ multiplex PCR, and TCRdb holds only the in-frame ones, with some missing. The sample lists 400,000 to 600,000 clones, 70% to 80% occurring once. Sequencing input: PBMCs. The receptors come from a woman in her 40s in good health. Some clones in this sample may be carry-over from other donors' samples. The CDR3 runs from the conserved cysteine through the conserved F or W. The D gene is left open where the match is weak. A clone size is listed for some rows: how often the clone was seen (once, few, many), or a class if it is expanded.

CSVDQGQRRTQYF	TRBV29-1	TRBD1	-
CASSIGLAGKETQYF	TRBV19	TRBD2	many
CAWSVGRGLNSPLHF	TRBV30	TRBD1	-
CSVLGTSGRSNEQFF	TRBV29-1	TRBD2	-
CASSFSDYNKQFF	TRBV28	-	-
CASSLDPRPYEQYF	TRBV7-3	-	-
CAAVQGQGYTEAFF	TRBV10-3	TRBD1	-
CASSLGAFDNEQFF	TRBV5-4	-	-
CASSLGGQGYNEQFF	TRBV5-4	TRBD1	-
CSVWVIQSRANVLTF	TRBV29-1	-	once
CASGTGNQPQHF	TRBV2	TRBD1	-
CASRMDRGADTQYF	TRBV5-1	TRBD1	-
CASSPWGSNQPQHF	TRBV7-8	-	-
CASSPRQVYGYTF	TRBV28	-	-
CASSRGTDDNSPLHF	TRBV5-1	TRBD1	-
CAWSGTGVNTEAFF	TRBV30	TRBD1	-
CASSPRTAYYSGNTIYF	TRBV18	-	-
CATSRDRIGAYEQYF	TRBV15	-	many
CASNPGDNDRGTEAFF	TRBV5-1	TRBD1	-
CSVAVGGVYGYTF	TRBV29-1	-	-
CASSKVGDRAYSNQPQHF	TRBV21-1	-	-
CASREYNEQFF	TRBV6-5	-	-
CAWILGVSGSTTDTQYF	TRBV30	TRBD2	-
CASSPRPNTEAFF	TRBV27	-	-
CASSLVWFTQYF	TRBV7-2	-	-
CAWSDNSPLHF	TRBV30	-	-
CAWSVPEQGNSPLHF	TRBV30	-	-
CASSSQPLYEQYF	TRBV7-2	-	-
CASGTVTNTEAFF	TRBV5-1	TRBD1	-
CASSPRRTGTTNTGELFF	TRBV18	TRBD1	-
CASSSTGGSYNEQFF	TRBV7-8	TRBD1	-
CASSAEGLAGANEQFF	TRBV6-4	TRBD2	-
CSVSSGSRHEQYF	TRBV29-1	TRBD2	-
CASSPAPYEQYF	TRBV18	-	-
CASSPGGEGYGYTF	TRBV18	-	few
CASSANSGSGTGELFF	TRBV9	TRBD2	few
CASSLPGQGVGGYTF	TRBV28	TRBD1	-
CASSPKGAGYYNEQFF	TRBV6-6	TRBD2	few
CSATISGTYEQYF	TRBV29-1	-	few
CASSLSGTSGRIYEQYF	TRBV27	TRBD2	-
CASSRDRSNTEAFF	TRBV19	-	-
CASSQSGTDSGNTIYF	TRBV16	-	-
CASSVGVIVNQETQYF	TRBV9	-	-
CASSNRDRGSEAFF	TRBV7-8	TRBD1	-
CASSRDVYYEQYF	TRBV19	-	-
CASSDGLAADTQYF	TRBV2	TRBD2	-
CASSGQNNEQFF	TRBV18	TRBD1	-
CASSLQGGGTEAFF	TRBV13	TRBD1	-
CASNQWLATNEKLFF	TRBV23-1	-	-
CASSPRGAHPYEQYF	TRBV23-1	-	once
CASGSIQGMNTEAFF	TRBV12-5	-	-
CASRPAAGGRGEQFF	TRBV6-4	TRBD2	-
CSLSGVGTDTQYF	TRBV29-1	TRBD2	-
CASSQLREGEQFF	TRBV7-3	TRBD2	-
CATSRGVQGNTEAFF	TRBV15	-	-
CASTLRQGWYEQYF	TRBV28	-	-
CASSYNGGGGGTQYF	TRBV6-5	-	-
CASSHGRPQETQYF	TRBV6-5	-	-